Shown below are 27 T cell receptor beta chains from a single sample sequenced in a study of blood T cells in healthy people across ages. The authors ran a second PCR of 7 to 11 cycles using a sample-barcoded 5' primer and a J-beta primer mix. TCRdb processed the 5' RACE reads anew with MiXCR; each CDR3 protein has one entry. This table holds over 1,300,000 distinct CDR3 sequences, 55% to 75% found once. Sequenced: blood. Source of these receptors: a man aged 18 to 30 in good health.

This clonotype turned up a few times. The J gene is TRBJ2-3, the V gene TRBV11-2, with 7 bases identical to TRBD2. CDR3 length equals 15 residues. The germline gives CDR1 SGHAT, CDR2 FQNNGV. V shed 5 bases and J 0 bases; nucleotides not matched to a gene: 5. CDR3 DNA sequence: TGTGCCAGCAGCCGAAATAGCGGGAGCACAGATACGCAGTATTTT. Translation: CASSRNSGSTDTQYF.

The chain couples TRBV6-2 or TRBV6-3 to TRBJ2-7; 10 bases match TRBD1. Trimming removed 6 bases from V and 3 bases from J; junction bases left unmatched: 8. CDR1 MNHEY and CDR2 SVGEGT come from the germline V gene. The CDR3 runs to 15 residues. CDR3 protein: CASSYGQGVYYEQYF. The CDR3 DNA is TGTGCCAGCAGCTACGGACAGGGGGTTTACTACGAGCAGTACTTC.

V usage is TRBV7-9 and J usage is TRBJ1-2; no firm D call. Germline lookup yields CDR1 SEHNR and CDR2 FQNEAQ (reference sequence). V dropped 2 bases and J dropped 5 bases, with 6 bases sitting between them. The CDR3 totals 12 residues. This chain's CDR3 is CASSLTSYGYTF. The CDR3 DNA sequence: TGTGCCAGCAGCTTAACATCTTATGGCTACACCTTC.

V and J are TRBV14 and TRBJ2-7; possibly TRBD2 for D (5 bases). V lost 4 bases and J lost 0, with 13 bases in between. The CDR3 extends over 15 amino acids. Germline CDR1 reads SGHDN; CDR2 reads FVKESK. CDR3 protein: CASSPLGSLSYEQYF. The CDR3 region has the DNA TGTGCCAGCAGCCCCTTGGGGAGTCTCTCCTACGAGCAGTACTTC.

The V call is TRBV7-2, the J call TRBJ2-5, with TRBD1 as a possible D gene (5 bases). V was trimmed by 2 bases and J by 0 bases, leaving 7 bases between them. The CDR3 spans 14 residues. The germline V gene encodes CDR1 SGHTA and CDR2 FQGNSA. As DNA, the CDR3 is TGTGCCAGCAGCTTAAACAGGAACCAAGAGACCCAGTACTTC. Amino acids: CASSLNRNQETQYF.

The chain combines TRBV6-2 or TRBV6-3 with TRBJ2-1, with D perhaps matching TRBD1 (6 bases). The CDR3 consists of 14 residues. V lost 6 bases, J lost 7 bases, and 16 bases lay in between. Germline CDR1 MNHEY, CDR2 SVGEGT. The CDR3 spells CASRTTGTGNEQFF. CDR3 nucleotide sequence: TGTGCCAGCAGGACCACAGGGACCGGTAATGAGCAGTTCTTC.

The CDR3 is CASSQGPGRRFYEQYF. The CDR3 DNA reads TGTGCCAGCAGCCAAGGTCCCGGGAGGAGATTCTACGAGCAGTACTTC. The chain joins TRBV4-2 to TRBJ2-4; 7 bases align to TRBD2. With the DNA end fitting TRBJ2-7 better, the J assignment may be wrong. Germline CDR1 is LGHNA and CDR2 is YNFKEQ. This CDR3 contains 16 residues.

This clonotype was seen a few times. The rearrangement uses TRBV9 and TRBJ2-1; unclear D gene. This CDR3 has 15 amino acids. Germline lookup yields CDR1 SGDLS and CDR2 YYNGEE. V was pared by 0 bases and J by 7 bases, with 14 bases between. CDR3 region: CASSVEGFSTNEQFF. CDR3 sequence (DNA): TGTGCCAGCAGCGTAGAAGGGTTTTCAACGAATGAGCAGTTCTTC.

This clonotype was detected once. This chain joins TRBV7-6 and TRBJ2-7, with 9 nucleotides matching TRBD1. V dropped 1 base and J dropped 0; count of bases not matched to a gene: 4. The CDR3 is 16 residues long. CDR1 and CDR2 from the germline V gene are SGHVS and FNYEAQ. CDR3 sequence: CASSLGGQGLSYEQYF. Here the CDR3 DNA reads TGTGCCAGCAGCTTAGGGGGACAGGGTCTCTCCTACGAGCAGTACTTC.

CDR3 in DNA: TGTGCCAGCAGTAGAAAGGGAGCGGGAGCTTGGGAGACCCAGTACTTC. This gives the protein CASSRKGAGAWETQYF. V and J are TRBV6-5 and TRBJ2-5; 8 nucleotides line up with TRBD2. The CDR3 totals 16 residues. With 5 bases clipped from V and 5 bases from J, the junction kept 13 bases outside the gene matches. The germline V gene encodes CDR1 MNHEY and CDR2 SVGAGI.

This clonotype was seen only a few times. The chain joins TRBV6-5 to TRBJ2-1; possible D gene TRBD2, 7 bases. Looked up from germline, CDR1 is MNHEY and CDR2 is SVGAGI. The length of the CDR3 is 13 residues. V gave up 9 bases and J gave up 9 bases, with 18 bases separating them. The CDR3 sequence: CASSRGEGTEQFF. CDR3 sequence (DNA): TGTGCCAGTTCAAGGGGGGAGGGAACTGAGCAGTTCTTC.

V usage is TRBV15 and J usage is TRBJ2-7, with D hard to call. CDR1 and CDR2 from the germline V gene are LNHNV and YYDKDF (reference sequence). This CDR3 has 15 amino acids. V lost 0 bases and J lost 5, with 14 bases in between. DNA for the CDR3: TGTGCCACCAGCAGAGATCGTACAGCCTACCACGAGCAGTACTTC. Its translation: CATSRDRTAYHEQYF.

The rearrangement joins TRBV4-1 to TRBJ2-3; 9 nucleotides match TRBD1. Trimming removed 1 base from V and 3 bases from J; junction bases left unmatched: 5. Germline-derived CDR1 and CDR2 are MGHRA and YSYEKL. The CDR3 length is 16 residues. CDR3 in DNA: TGCGCCAGCAGCCAAGGGGGGACAGGGAGGACAGATACGCAGTATTTT. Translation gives CASSQGGTGRTDTQYF.

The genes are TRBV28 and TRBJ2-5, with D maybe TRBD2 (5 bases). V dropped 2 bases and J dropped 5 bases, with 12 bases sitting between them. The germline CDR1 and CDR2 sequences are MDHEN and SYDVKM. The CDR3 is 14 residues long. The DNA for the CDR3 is TGTGCCAGCAGTTTACATGAGCGGACGGAGACCCAGTACTTC. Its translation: CASSLHERTETQYF.

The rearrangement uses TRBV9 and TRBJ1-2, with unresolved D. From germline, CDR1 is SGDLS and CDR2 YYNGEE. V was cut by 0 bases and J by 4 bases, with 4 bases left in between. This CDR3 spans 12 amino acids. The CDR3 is CASSVVGYGYTF. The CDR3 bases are TGTGCCAGCAGCGTAGTGGGCTATGGCTACACCTTC.

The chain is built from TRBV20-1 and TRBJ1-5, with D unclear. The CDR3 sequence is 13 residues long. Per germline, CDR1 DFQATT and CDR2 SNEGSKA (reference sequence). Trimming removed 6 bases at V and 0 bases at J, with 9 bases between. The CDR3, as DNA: TGCAGTGCGGGTGTCTATAGCAATCAGCCCCAGCATTTT. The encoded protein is CSAGVYSNQPQHF.

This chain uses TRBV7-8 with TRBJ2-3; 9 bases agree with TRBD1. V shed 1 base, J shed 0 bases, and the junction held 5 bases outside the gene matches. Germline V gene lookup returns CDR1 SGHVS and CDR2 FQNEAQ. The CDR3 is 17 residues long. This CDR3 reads CASSLDPQGASTDTQYF. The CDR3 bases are TGTGCCAGCAGCTTAGACCCACAGGGGGCGAGCACAGATACGCAGTATTTT.

CDR3: CASRRAGGVRETQYF. As DNA, the CDR3 is TGTGCCAGCAGAAGGGCGGGAGGAGTGCGGGAGACCCAGTACTTC. V usage is TRBV7-2 and J usage is TRBJ2-5, with 8 nucleotides matching TRBD2. This CDR3 spans 15 amino acids. Germline CDR1 is SGHTA and CDR2 is FQGNSA. J gave up 5 bases and V 6 bases, and 11 bases lay outside the gene matches.

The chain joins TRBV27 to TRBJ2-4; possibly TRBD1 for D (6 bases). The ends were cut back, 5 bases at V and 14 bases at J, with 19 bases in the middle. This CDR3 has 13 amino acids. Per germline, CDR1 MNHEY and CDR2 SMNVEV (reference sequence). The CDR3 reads CASSPLGAFSEYF. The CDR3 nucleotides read TGTGCCAGCAGTCCTCTGGGGGCGTTCAGTGAGTACTTC.

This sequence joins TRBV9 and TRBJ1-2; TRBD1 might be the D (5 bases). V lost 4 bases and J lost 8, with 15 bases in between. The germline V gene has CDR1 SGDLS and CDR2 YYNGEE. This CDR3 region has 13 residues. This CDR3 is CASSQGGWWGYTF. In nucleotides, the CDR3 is TGTGCCAGCAGCCAGGGAGGGTGGTGGGGCTACACCTTC.

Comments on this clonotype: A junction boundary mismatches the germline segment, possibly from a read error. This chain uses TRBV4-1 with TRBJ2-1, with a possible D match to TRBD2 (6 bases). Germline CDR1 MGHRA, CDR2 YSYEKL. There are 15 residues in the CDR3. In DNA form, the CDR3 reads TGCGCCAGCAACCAAGACCCGGGGGCCTACAATGAGCAGTTCTTC. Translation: CASNQDPGAYNEQFF.

For the CDR3, the DNA is TGTGCCAGCAGCTTAGGCCTGGGGGATCTAGCCAAAAACATTCAGTACTTC. Translated: CASSLGLGDLAKNIQYF. The V gene is TRBV13, the J gene TRBJ2-4; D is tentatively TRBD1 or TRBD2 (5 bases each). There are 17 residues in the CDR3. Looked up from germline, CDR1 is PRHDT and CDR2 is FYEKMQ (reference sequence). Trimming removed 0 bases from V and 0 bases from J, with 12 bases in between.

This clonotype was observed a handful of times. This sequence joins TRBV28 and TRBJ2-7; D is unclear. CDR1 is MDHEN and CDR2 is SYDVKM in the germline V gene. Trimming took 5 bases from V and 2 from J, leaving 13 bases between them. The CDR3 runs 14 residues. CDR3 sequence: CASSLNTATYEQYF. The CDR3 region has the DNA TGTGCCAGCAGTCTGAATACTGCCACCTACGAGCAGTACTTC.

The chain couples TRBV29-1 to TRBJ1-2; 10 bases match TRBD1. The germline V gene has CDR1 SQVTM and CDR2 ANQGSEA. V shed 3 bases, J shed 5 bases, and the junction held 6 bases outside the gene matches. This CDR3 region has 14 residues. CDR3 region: CSVDGGQGVYGYTF. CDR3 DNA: TGCAGCGTTGATGGAGGACAGGGGGTTTATGGCTACACCTTC.

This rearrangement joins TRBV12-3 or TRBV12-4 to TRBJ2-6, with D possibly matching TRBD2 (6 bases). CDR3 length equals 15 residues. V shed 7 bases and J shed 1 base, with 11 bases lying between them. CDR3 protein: CASTPGGSGANVLTF. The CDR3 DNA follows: TGTGCCAGCACCCCTGGGGGGTCTGGGGCCAACGTCCTGACTTTC.

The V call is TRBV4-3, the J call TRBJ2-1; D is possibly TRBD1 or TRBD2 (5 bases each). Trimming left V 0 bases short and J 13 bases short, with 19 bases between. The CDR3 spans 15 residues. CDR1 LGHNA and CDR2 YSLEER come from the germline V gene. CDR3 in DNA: TGCGCCAGCAGCCAAGATCCACAGGTCGGGAAGACCCAGTTCTTC. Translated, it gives CASSQDPQVGKTQFF.

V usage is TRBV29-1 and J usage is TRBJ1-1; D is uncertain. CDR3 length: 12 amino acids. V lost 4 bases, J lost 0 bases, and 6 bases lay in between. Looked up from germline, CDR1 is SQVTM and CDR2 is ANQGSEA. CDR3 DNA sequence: TGCAGCGTTGGCGGGGTGAACACTGAAGCTTTCTTT. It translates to CSVGGVNTEAFF.